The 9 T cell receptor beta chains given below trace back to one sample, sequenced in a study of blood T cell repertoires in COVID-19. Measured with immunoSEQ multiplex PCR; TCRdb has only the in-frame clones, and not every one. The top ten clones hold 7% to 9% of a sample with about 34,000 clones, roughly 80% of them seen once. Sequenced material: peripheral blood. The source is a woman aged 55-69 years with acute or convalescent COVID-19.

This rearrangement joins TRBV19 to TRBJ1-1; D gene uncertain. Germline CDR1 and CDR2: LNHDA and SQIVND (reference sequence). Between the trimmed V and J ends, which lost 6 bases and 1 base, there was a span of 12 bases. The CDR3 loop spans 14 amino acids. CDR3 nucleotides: TGTGCCAGTAGGACCGGGGAGGGGAACACTGAAGCTTTCTTT. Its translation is CASRTGEGNTEAFF.

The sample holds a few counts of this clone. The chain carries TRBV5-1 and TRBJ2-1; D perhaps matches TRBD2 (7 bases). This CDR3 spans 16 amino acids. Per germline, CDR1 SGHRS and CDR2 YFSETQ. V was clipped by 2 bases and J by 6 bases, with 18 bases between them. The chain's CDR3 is CASSFSAGAPGNEQFF. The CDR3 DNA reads TGCGCCAGCAGCTTCAGCGCGGGGGCCCCGGGCAATGAGCAGTTCTTC.

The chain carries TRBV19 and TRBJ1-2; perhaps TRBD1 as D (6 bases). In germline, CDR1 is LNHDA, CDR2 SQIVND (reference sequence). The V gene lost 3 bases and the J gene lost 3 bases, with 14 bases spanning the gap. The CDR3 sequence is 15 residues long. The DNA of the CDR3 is TGTGCCAGTAGTATTGGGGGGGCGGGCTACTATGGCTACACCTTC. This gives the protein CASSIGGAGYYGYTF.

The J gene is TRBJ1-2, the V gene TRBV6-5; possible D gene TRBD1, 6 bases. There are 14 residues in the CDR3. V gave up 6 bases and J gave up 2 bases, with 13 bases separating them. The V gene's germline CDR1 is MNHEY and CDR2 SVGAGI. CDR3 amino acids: CASRPGQPNYGYTF. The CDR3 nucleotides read TGTGCCAGCAGACCGGGACAACCCAACTATGGCTACACCTTC.

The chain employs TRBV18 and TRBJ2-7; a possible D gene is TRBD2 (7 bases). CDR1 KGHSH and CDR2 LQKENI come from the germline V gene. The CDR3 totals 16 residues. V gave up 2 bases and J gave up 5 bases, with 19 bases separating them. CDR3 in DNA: TGTGCCAGCTCACCAGGCGGGGGCCGCTCTACCAACGAGCAGTACTTC. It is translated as CASSPGGGRSTNEQYF.

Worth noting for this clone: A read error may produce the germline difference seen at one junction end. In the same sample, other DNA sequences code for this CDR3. The CDR3 is CASSPPGLAFGETQYF. CDR3 bases: TGTGCCAGCAGTCCCCCGGGACTAGCCTTTGGGGAGACTCAGTACTTC. V and J are TRBV27 and TRBJ2-5; 9 bases map to TRBD2. CDR1 is MNHEY, CDR2 SMNVEV, per germline (reference sequence). This CDR3 comprises 16 residues.

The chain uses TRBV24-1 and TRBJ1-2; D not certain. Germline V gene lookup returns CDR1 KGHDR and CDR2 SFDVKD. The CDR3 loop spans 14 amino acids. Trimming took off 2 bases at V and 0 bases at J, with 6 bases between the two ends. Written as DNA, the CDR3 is TGTGCCACCAGTGATTCCCCATCTAACTATGGCTACACCTTC. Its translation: CATSDSPSNYGYTF.

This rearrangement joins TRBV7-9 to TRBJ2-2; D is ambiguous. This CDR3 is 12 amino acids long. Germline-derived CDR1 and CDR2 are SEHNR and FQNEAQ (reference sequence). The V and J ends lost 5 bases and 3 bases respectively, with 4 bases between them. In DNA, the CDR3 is TGTGCCAGCAGCCGGGACACCGGGGAGCTGTTTTTT. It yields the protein CASSRDTGELFF.

This CDR3 reads CASSDRGGYTF. The CDR3 nucleotides are TGCGCCAGCAGTGATCGGGGTGGCTACACCTTC. The rearrangement links TRBV10-2 to TRBJ1-2; D gene unclear. CDR1 and CDR2 (germline): WSHSY, SAAADI. The CDR3 loop spans 11 amino acids. Trimming cost V 3 bases and J 7 bases, with 6 bases left between them.